Listed here is a single TCR beta chain. The antigen remains unidentified. One end of the junction is discordant with germline, which a read error may explain. Using immunoSEQ multiplex PCR, the repertoire was profiled, and TCRdb retains in-frame clones only, with some absent. The sample lists under 850,000 clones, 55% to 75% occurring once. This entry belongs to a study of shared clonotypes between healthy human individuals. Study-wide findings and caveats: Represented genetic and exposure-history diversity was restricted by having few donors.

The CDR3 is 18 amino acids. In germline, CDR1 is SNHLY, CDR2 FYNNEI. This TCR was sampled from a woman in her twenties or thirties in good health. The rearrangement joins TRBV2 to TRBJ2-7; 9 bases fit TRBD2. The sample comprised memory CD4+ T cells sorted from blood. Regarding subset: CD45RA-negative fraction. The CDR3 DNA reads as TGTGCCAGCAGAGAAGTCGTCCTAGCGGGGAACGGCACCTACGAGCAGTACTTC. Its protein product is CASREVVLAGNGTYEQYF.